This entry lists 28 T cell receptor beta chains sequenced from one sample in a study of T-cell memory formation after mild COVID-19 (dated by TCRdb to about 2021). The library came from 5' RACE. Sequencer: Illumina NovaSeq 6000. Through fastp at Q25 and MiXCR, TCRdb rebuilt clones from the public reads, retaining in-frame beta chains. CDR3 protein duplicates are merged, each entry listing the most common genes and DNA. The table for this sample lists around 300,000 distinct CDR3 sequences; approximately 15% of them were counted only once. The ten largest clones add up to roughly a fifth of the sample. Sequenced: PBMCs or a T cell subset sorted from them (not recorded which). The receptors stem from a man aged 18 to 30 who had mild COVID-19 (a few samples of this study predate the infection). The sample titles of this study are shuffled in the database, so cell type and time point are left out; the donor was told from shared clones.

This clonotype was seen a few times. V gene TRBV7-9 combines with J gene TRBJ2-3, with D perhaps assigned TRBD1 or TRBD2 (6 bases each). CDR3 length equals 14 residues. Per the germline V gene, CDR1 is SEHNR and CDR2 is FQNEAQ (reference sequence). Trimming left V 1 base short and J 9 bases short, with 14 bases between. The CDR3 coding sequence is TGTGCCAGCAGCTTAGTGGGGGGCGATACCACGCAGTATTTT. Amino acid sequence: CASSLVGGDTTQYF.

There are a few counts of this clonotype. The chain links TRBV20-1 to TRBJ2-5; perhaps TRBD2 as D (7 bases). The V gene's germline CDR1 is DFQATT and CDR2 SNEGSKA (reference sequence). V dropped 6 bases and J dropped 4 bases, with 12 bases sitting between them. The CDR3 consists of 12 residues. The DNA of the CDR3 is TGCAGTGCCCGCCGGGGGGCAGAGACCCAGTACTTC. Amino acid sequence: CSARRGAETQYF.

A few counts support this clonotype. The chain uses TRBV28 and TRBJ2-5; 7 bases are shared with TRBD1. Germline V gene lookup returns CDR1 MDHEN and CDR2 SYDVKM. The CDR3 has 16 residues. The V segment lost 2 bases and the J segment 2 bases; nucleotides outside the gene matches: 8. The CDR3 sequence is CASSLIAQGVQETQYF. The DNA of the CDR3 is TGTGCCAGCAGTTTAATAGCCCAGGGGGTACAAGAGACCCAGTACTTC.

This clonotype appeared many times. The CDR3 spells CASSEEGQGADTQYF. The CDR3 nucleotides are TGTGCCAGCAGTGAAGAGGGACAGGGGGCAGATACGCAGTATTTT. V is TRBV2 and J is TRBJ2-3, with 11 bases fitting TRBD1. Per the germline V gene, CDR1 is SNHLY and CDR2 is FYNNEI. CDR3 length: 15 amino acids. V lost 1 base to trimming and J lost 4 bases; unmatched junction nucleotides: 1.

This sequence joins TRBV6-6 and TRBJ1-2, with 9 nucleotides matching TRBD1. J was trimmed by 4 bases and V by 6 bases; bases with no gene match: 9. Per the germline V gene, CDR1 is MNHNY and CDR2 is SVGAGI (reference sequence). The CDR3 has 15 amino acids. CDR3 region: CASSPRDRDPYGYTF. CDR3 nucleotide sequence: TGTGCCAGCAGCCCACGGGACAGGGACCCCTATGGCTACACCTTC.

This clonotype showed up just a few times. This rearrangement joins TRBV6-5 to TRBJ1-4; D not certain. Germline V gene lookup returns CDR1 MNHEY and CDR2 SVGAGI. The CDR3 is made up of 14 amino acids. Deletions cut 5 bases from V and 0 bases from J, with 7 bases between. In DNA form, the CDR3 reads TGTGCCAGCAGTAGGAGGGCAACTAATGAAAAACTGTTTTTT. This codes for CASSRRATNEKLFF.

J is TRBJ2-7 and V is TRBV20-1; the D is unclear. CDR1 is DFQATT and CDR2 is SNEGSKA in the germline V gene (reference sequence). The CDR3 extends over 12 amino acids. V was shortened by 4 bases and J by 0 bases, with 7 bases between the two germline ends. The chain's CDR3 is CSAKRGSYEQYF. As DNA, the CDR3 is TGCAGTGCTAAGCGTGGCTCCTACGAGCAGTACTTC.

This clonotype has just a few counts. The chain employs TRBV7-9 and TRBJ2-7, with no clear D. The germline V gene has CDR1 SEHNR and CDR2 FQNEAQ (reference sequence). CDR3 length: 11 residues. V was pared by 3 bases and J by 6 bases, with 6 bases between. The CDR3 nucleotides are TGTGCCAGCAGCTTTGGGCGCGAGCAGTACTTC. Amino acids: CASSFGREQYF.

The J gene is TRBJ2-5, the V gene TRBV19; perhaps TRBD1 as D (5 bases). V was pared by 1 base and J by 4 bases, with 13 bases between. The CDR3 loop spans 15 amino acids. CDR1 is LNHDA, CDR2 SQIVND, per germline (reference sequence). CDR3 bases: TGTGCCAGTAGTATAGGGGGCACAAACGGAGAGACCCAGTACTTC. It encodes CASSIGGTNGETQYF.

In this sample, this clonotype turned up a few times. The chain combines TRBV27 with TRBJ1-5; D is unresolved. The germline V and J ends were trimmed by 4 bases and 2 bases, with 18 bases remaining between them. The CDR3 contains 17 residues. Germline V CDR1 and CDR2: MNHEY, SMNVEV (reference sequence). The CDR3 sequence is CASSSTADFVGNQPQHF. The CDR3 coding sequence is TGTGCCAGCAGTTCCACCGCGGACTTCGTGGGCAATCAGCCCCAGCATTTT.

The CDR3 region has the DNA TGTGCCAGCAGCTTAGGTCCAAAGTCCGGGAACACCGGGGAGCTGTTTTTT. Amino acid sequence: CASSLGPKSGNTGELFF. The V gene is TRBV11-2, the J gene TRBJ2-2; D unclear. V dropped 1 base and J dropped 1 base, with 13 bases sitting between them. This CDR3 is built from 17 residues. In germline, CDR1 is SGHAT, CDR2 FQNNGV.

In this sample, this clonotype turned up a few times. The chain carries TRBV5-1 and TRBJ2-3; no firm D call. Trimming removed 6 bases at V and 0 bases at J, with 11 bases between. The CDR3 totals 14 residues. In germline, CDR1 is SGHRS, CDR2 YFSETQ. Here the CDR3 reads CASMSQTSTDTQYF. The CDR3 DNA follows: TGCGCCAGCATGAGTCAGACTAGCACAGATACGCAGTATTTT.

This clonotype was recorded a few times. This rearrangement joins TRBV12-3 or TRBV12-4 to TRBJ2-3, with 11 bases that match TRBD1. CDR3 size: 18 residues. Trimming cost V 7 bases and J 0 bases; bases outside gene matches: 12. Written as DNA, the CDR3 is TGTGCCAGCACCCTACGGACAGGGGGCACCACCAGCACAGATACGCAGTATTTT. Amino acids: CASTLRTGGTTSTDTQYF.

The sample holds a few counts of this clonotype. V and J are TRBV5-1 and TRBJ2-2; D is perhaps TRBD1 or TRBD2 (5 bases each). This CDR3 comprises 15 residues. Per the germline V gene, CDR1 is SGHRS and CDR2 is YFSETQ. Trimming removed 6 bases at V and 4 bases at J, with 16 bases between. The DNA for the CDR3 is TGCGCCAGCATTTTTAGGGCGAGGGGCACCGGGGAGCTGTTTTTT. It codes for CASIFRARGTGELFF.

This chain links TRBV7-2 with TRBJ2-1, with TRBD1 matching 7 bases. Germline values: CDR1 SGHTA, CDR2 FQGNSA. J gave up 9 bases and V 5 bases, and 7 bases lay outside the gene matches. The CDR3 length is 13 residues. CDR3 coding DNA: TGTGCCAGCAGCCCAAGACAGGGCGGTGAGCAGTTCTTC. Translation gives CASSPRQGGEQFF.

This clonotype was seen ten or more times. The chain combines TRBV4-2 with TRBJ2-7, with 7 bases identical to TRBD1. This CDR3 is 14 amino acids long. V trimming: 3 bases; J trimming: 0 bases; junction bases outside the gene matches: 2. CDR1 and CDR2 from the germline V gene are LGHNA and YNFKEQ. The CDR3 DNA reads as TGTGCCAGCAGCCAGAGACAGGGCTCCTACGAGCAGTACGTC. Translation: CASSQRQGSYEQYV.

This clonotype was detected a few times. The CDR3 bases are TGCGCCAGCAGCTTGGAGGGGGCCCGTGAGCAGTTCTTC. This codes for CASSLEGAREQFF. The chain recombines TRBV5-1 with TRBJ2-1, with TRBD1 identical over 7 bases. There are 13 residues in the CDR3. Looked up from germline, CDR1 is SGHRS and CDR2 is YFSETQ. J gave up 9 bases and V 0 bases, and 3 bases lay outside the gene matches. The full variable domain, rest sourced from reference TRBV5-1 and TRBJ2-1, is KAGVTQTPRYLIKTRGQQVTLSCSPISGHRSVSWYQQTPGQGLQFLFEYFSETQRNKGNFPGRFSGRQFSNSRSEMNVSTLELGDSALYLCASSLEGAREQFFGPGTRLTVL.

This clonotype appeared a few times. This chain uses TRBV29-1 with TRBJ2-3; D ambiguous. Between the trimmed V and J ends, which lost 6 bases and 2 bases, there was a span of 12 bases. Germline-derived CDR1 and CDR2 are SQVTM and ANQGSEA. The CDR3 contains 13 residues. The CDR3, as DNA: TGCAGCGTAACGGCGGACCCCACAGATACGCAGTATTTT. This codes for CSVTADPTDTQYF.

V and J are TRBV7-2 and TRBJ2-3; TRBD1 or TRBD2 may be the D gene (5 bases each). Germline loops: CDR1 SGHTA, CDR2 FQGNSA. Trimming left V 3 bases short and J 5 bases short, with 15 bases between. The CDR3 consists of 15 residues. For the CDR3, the DNA is TGTGCCAGCAGCTTTCTTAGAGGGGCACAAGATACGCAGTATTTT. Translation: CASSFLRGAQDTQYF.

V and J are TRBV20-1 and TRBJ2-7, with 12 nucleotides matching TRBD2. V lost 7 bases, J lost 3 bases, and 4 bases stayed unmatched. The CDR3 has 13 amino acids. The germline gives CDR1 DFQATT, CDR2 SNEGSKA (reference sequence). The CDR3 nucleotides read TGCAGTGTCGGACTAGCGGGGCTCTACGAGCAGTACGTC. This gives the protein CSVGLAGLYEQYV.

V is TRBV7-2 and J is TRBJ2-3; D perhaps matches TRBD1 (5 bases). The germline V gene encodes CDR1 SGHTA and CDR2 FQGNSA. V lost 6 bases and J lost 6, with 10 bases in between. This CDR3 is built from 12 residues. Written as DNA, the CDR3 is TGTGCCAGCAGTTCTTACAGGGATACGCAGTATTTT. Its translation: CASSSYRDTQYF.

Remarks on this clonotype: This probably arose from a read error, given a far larger clone one base away. This chain connects TRBV12-3 or TRBV12-4 to TRBJ2-3; perhaps D is TRBD1 or TRBD2 (6 bases each). The CDR3 consists of 13 residues. V shed 3 bases and J shed 4 bases, with 8 bases lying between them. The chain's CDR3 is CASSFRGPDTQYF. The DNA for the CDR3 is TGTGCCAGCAGTTTCCGGGGGCCAGATACGCAGTATTTT.

This clonotype was counted ten times or more. The chain couples TRBV19 to TRBJ1-5; D perhaps matches TRBD1 (5 bases). The V gene's germline CDR1 is LNHDA and CDR2 SQIVND (reference sequence). The CDR3 loop spans 17 amino acids. V lost 7 bases and J 2 bases, leaving 21 bases between the germline ends. In DNA form, the CDR3 reads TGTGCCAGTACCCCCCATATAGGGACGGTATGCAATCAGCCCCAGCATTTT. Translated, it gives CASTPHIGTVCNQPQHF.

V and J are TRBV7-3 and TRBJ2-3, with a possible D match to TRBD2 (5 bases). Germline V gives CDR1 SGHTA, CDR2 FQGTGA. The CDR3 consists of 14 residues. Trimming stripped 5 bases from V and 2 bases from J, with 11 bases between. The CDR3 bases are TGTGCCAGCAGCCTACTAGGACTCACAGATACGCAGTATTTT. Protein sequence: CASSLLGLTDTQYF.

The sample holds many counts of this clonotype. The chain uses TRBV7-2 and TRBJ1-2; 8 bases are a match to TRBD1. V was pared by 4 bases and J by 4 bases, with 2 bases of the junction left unmatched. Per germline, CDR1 SGHTA and CDR2 FQGNSA. The CDR3 runs to 13 residues. This chain's CDR3 is CASSSGGLYGYTF. The CDR3 nucleotides are TGTGCCAGCAGCTCAGGGGGCCTCTATGGCTACACCTTC.

This chain links TRBV6-2 or TRBV6-3 with TRBJ2-5, with 9 nucleotides matching TRBD1. The V segment lost 8 bases and the J segment 5 bases; nucleotides outside the gene matches: 6. The CDR3 consists of 13 residues. Per the germline V gene, CDR1 is MNHEY and CDR2 is SVGEGT. CDR3 in DNA: TGTGCCAGCGCCGGGACAGGGAGGGAGACCCAGTACTTC. Its protein product is CASAGTGRETQYF.

This clonotype was picked up a small number of times. J is TRBJ1-5 and V is TRBV7-2; the D gene is possibly TRBD1 (5 bases). Germline V gives CDR1 SGHTA, CDR2 FQGNSA. This CDR3 region has 14 residues. V lost 5 bases to trimming and J lost 5 bases, with 13 bases between them. CDR3 protein: CASSVGAGDQPQHF. The DNA of the CDR3 is TGTGCCAGCAGCGTAGGGGCGGGGGATCAGCCCCAGCATTTT.

The V and J genes are TRBV28 and TRBJ2-3, with 9 bases matching TRBD1. After removal of 5 bases from V and 2 bases from J, the junction contained 8 bases not matched to a gene. The CDR3 sequence is 16 residues long. Germline CDR1 MDHEN, CDR2 SYDVKM. The CDR3 DNA follows: TGTGCCAGCAGTCCACAGGGGGCGGGGAACACAGATACGCAGTATTTT. Translation gives CASSPQGAGNTDTQYF.